This section outlines one TCR beta chain sequence together with its context. The target antigen is unknown. This sample is drawn from a study of lymphopenia after photon versus proton radiotherapy. Profiling relied on immunoSEQ multiplex PCR, and the TCRdb table lists in-frame clones only, not all of them. The repertoire holds under 80,000 clones, with around 88% as singletons. J lost 3 bases, V lost 1 base, and 9 bases had no gene match. Germline V lookup: CDR1 MGHRA, CDR2 YSYEKL. CDR3 size: 17 residues. Study-wide results and limits: Only patients who died were analyzed for survival; proton advantage is unproven. Post-nadir TCR diversity decline inversely tracked overall survival among those who died. After lymphocyte nadir, photon-treated repertoires showed oligoclonal expansion, especially CD8+ Temra.

This specimen consisted of peripheral blood, obtained from a patient treated with photon-based radiotherapy. The receptor was isolated from a man aged 35 to 55 with gastric cancer. This chain links TRBV4-1 with TRBJ1-5, with TRBD1 identical over 7 bases. CDR3 in amino acids: CASSQALTGEINQPQHF. CDR3 in DNA: TGCGCCAGCAGCCAAGCCTTAACAGGGGAAATCAATCAGCCCCAGCATTTT.